The rows below give T cell receptor beta chains drawn from one sample of a study of blood T cell repertoires in COVID-19. Produced via immunoSEQ multiplex PCR; TCRdb's table is partial and in-frame only. There are 130,000 to 150,000 clones in the sample; around nine tenths occur only once, and about 9.4% lies in the top ten. Sequencing used peripheral blood. These receptors were obtained from a woman in her forties or fifties with active or convalescent COVID-19. Both conserved end residues are part of each CDR3. A D gene is named only where the DNA matches it firmly. Some rows have no size entry. The others give once, few or many, or a class for an expanded clone.

J gene	V gene	clone size	D gene	CDR3 DNA	CDR3 protein
TRBJ2-3	TRBV25-1	-	-	TGTGCCAGCAGTGACCCCTGGACAGAGGGCACAGATACGCAGTATTTT	CASSDPWTEGTDTQYF
TRBJ2-7	TRBV27	-	TRBD1	TGTGCCAGCAGTTTATCGGCCGCCCGCAAACAGGGGGCTTCGTACGAGCAGTACTTC	CASSLSAARKQGASYEQYF
TRBJ1-2	TRBV4-2	-	-	TGTGCCAGCAGCCAAGCGGCAGAGGGGGAGCGCTCAGATGGCTACACCTTC	CASSQAAEGERSDGYTF
TRBJ2-7	TRBV28	-	TRBD1	TGTGCCAGCAGTAGTCTGGGACAGGGGGACGAGCAGTACTTC	CASSSLGQGDEQYF
TRBJ1-2	TRBV7-9	-	TRBD1	TGTGCCAGCAGCAGCTCCAACAGGGGCGAGGGTTATGGCTACACCTTC	CASSSSNRGEGYGYTF
TRBJ1-1	TRBV10-3	few	TRBD1	TGTGCCATTGGGACAGGGGGCTCGGATGAAGCTTTCTTT	CAIGTGGSDEAFF
TRBJ1-2	TRBV6-5	-	TRBD1	TGTGCCAGCACCGTGGGGACAGATAAAGGCTACACCTTC	CASTVGTDKGYTF
TRBJ2-3	TRBV12-5	-	-	TGTGCTAGTGGTTTCCCGGGGTCCGATACGCAGTATTTT	CASGFPGSDTQYF
TRBJ2-1	TRBV27	-	-	TGTGCCAGCAGCATAACTGGAGGGCAGGACTACAATGAGCAGTTCTTC	CASSITGGQDYNEQFF
TRBJ1-4	TRBV4-3	-	-	TGCGCCAGCAGCCAGGGGAGTTATAATGAAAAACTGTTTTTT	CASSQGSYNEKLFF
TRBJ1-5	TRBV6-5	-	-	TGTGCCAGCAGACCCACACAACGTAGCAATCAGCCCCAGCATTTT	CASRPTQRSNQPQHF
TRBJ2-3	TRBV6-6	-	-	TGTGCCAGCAGCCCACGGGGGAGTAGCACAGATACGCAGTATTTT	CASSPRGSSTDTQYF
TRBJ2-5	TRBV18	-	TRBD2	TGTGCCAGCTCACCGGGGGGGAGAGAGACCCAGTACTTC	CASSPGGRETQYF
TRBJ1-1	TRBV5-5	-	-	TGTGCCAGCAGCTCTAAAACCCTGACGGGAAAGAACACTGAAGCTTTCTTT	CASSSKTLTGKNTEAFF
TRBJ1-5	TRBV18	-	-	TGTGCCAGCTCACCAGCCAGAAATCAGCCCCAGCATTTT	CASSPARNQPQHF
TRBJ1-4	TRBV7-2	-	TRBD1	TGTGCCAGCAGCGCGACAGGGGGCGGTGAAAAACTGTTTTTT	CASSATGGGEKLFF
TRBJ2-1	TRBV28	-	-	TGTGCCAGCAGTTTAGCCGGGACTCTCCTCGAGCAGTTCTTC	CASSLAGTLLEQFF
TRBJ1-1	TRBV7-9	few	-	TGTGCCAGCAGCTTAAACAGGAACCTTGAAGCTTTCTTT	CASSLNRNLEAFF
TRBJ2-3	TRBV27	-	-	TGTGCCAGCAGTTTAGTGGGCAGGGCGGGCACAGATACGCAGTATTTT	CASSLVGRAGTDTQYF
TRBJ1-4	TRBV27	-	TRBD1	TGTGCCAGCAATAACAGGGGGCGTCATGAAAAACTGTTTTTT	CASNNRGRHEKLFF
TRBJ1-2	TRBV4-2	-	-	TGTGCCACGGAGGACAGTTCGTTGGGCTACACCTTC	CATEDSSLGYTF
TRBJ1-1	TRBV27	-	-	TGTGCCAGCAGTTTACAACAGAACACTGAAGCTTTCTTT	CASSLQQNTEAFF
TRBJ1-2	TRBV18	-	TRBD1	TGTGCCAGCTCAACAGGGGGATTCGGCGGGGGCTACACCTTC	CASSTGGFGGGYTF
TRBJ2-1	TRBV5-1	-	TRBD2	TGCGCCAGCAGCTTGGGTGCTAGCGGGGGCTACAATGAGCAGTTCTTC	CASSLGASGGYNEQFF
TRBJ2-5	TRBV24-1	-	-	TGTGCCACCAGTGATGACAGGTACCAAGAGACCCAGTACTTC	CATSDDRYQETQYF
TRBJ2-3	TRBV6-2/TRBV6-3	-	TRBD2	TGTGCCAGCAGTGGACTAGCGGTTAGCACAGATACGCAGTATTTT	CASSGLAVSTDTQYF
TRBJ1-2	TRBV30	-	-	TGTGCCTGGAGCCGGAGTGCCATCCCCTACACCTTC	CAWSRSAIPYTF
TRBJ2-3	TRBV29-1	-	TRBD1	TGCAGCGTTTCCGCCGTTACCACAGGGGACCCCACAGATACGCAGTATTTT	CSVSAVTTGDPTDTQYF
TRBJ2-5	TRBV4-1	-	-	TGCGCCAGCAGCCAAGGGGACTGGGAGACCCAGTACTTC	CASSQGDWETQYF
TRBJ1-1	TRBV5-4	-	-	TGTGCCAGCAGCCAGACAGGGAACACTGAAGCTTTCTTT	CASSQTGNTEAFF
TRBJ2-5	TRBV2	-	-	TGTGCCAGCAACTCAGCAGGGGTAGAGACCCAGTACTTC	CASNSAGVETQYF
TRBJ2-1	TRBV29-1	few	-	TGCAGCGTTGAAGACCCGGGCAGGGGATCCTACAATGAGCAGTTCTTC	CSVEDPGRGSYNEQFF
TRBJ2-5	TRBV30	-	TRBD1	TGTGCCTGGGGGGGGACAGGGGATTCGGAGACCCAGTACTTC	CAWGGTGDSETQYF
TRBJ2-7	TRBV5-1	-	-	TGCGCCAGCAGCCCGGGTCCTCCAACGGAGCAGTACTTC	CASSPGPPTEQYF
TRBJ2-2	TRBV6-6	once	TRBD1	TGTGCCAGCAGTTATCAGGGGGCCGGGGAGCTGTTTTTT	CASSYQGAGELFF
TRBJ2-1	TRBV14	-	-	TGTGCCAGCAGCCAAGAAGGGGTCGGGGCGGGGTCTCCACACAATGAGCAGTTCTTC	CASSQEGVGAGSPHNEQFF
TRBJ2-7	TRBV5-1	-	TRBD1	TGCGCCAGCAGCTTCTATCCGGGACAGGGGGCCTACGAGCAGTACTTC	CASSFYPGQGAYEQYF
TRBJ1-2	TRBV5-1	-	TRBD1	TGCGCCAGCAGCCAATACCAGGGGGGAGGCTACACCTTC	CASSQYQGGGYTF
TRBJ1-6	TRBV28	-	TRBD1	TGTGCCAGCAGTTCCGGACAGGGGTACTCACCCCTCCACTTT	CASSSGQGYSPLHF
TRBJ1-4	TRBV18	-	TRBD1	TGTGCCAGCTCTCCTAGACAGGGAGAGTTTGAAAAACTGTTTTTT	CASSPRQGEFEKLFF
TRBJ1-4	TRBV10-1	-	TRBD1	TGCGCCAGCGAATCCCTGACAGGGTTAAAACTGTTTTTT	CASESLTGLKLFF
TRBJ2-5	TRBV2	-	-	TGTGCCAGCACCTTGACAGGTCCTAAAGAGACCCAGTACTTC	CASTLTGPKETQYF
TRBJ1-1	TRBV30	-	-	TGTGCCTCCAGGGCTTGGGGAATTGAAGCTTTCTTT	CASRAWGIEAFF
TRBJ2-5	TRBV21-1	-	-	TGTGCCAGCAGCAAAGGGCTAGTTGGTGAAGAGACCCAGTACTTC	CASSKGLVGEETQYF
TRBJ2-7	TRBV11-3	-	TRBD2	TGTGCCAGCAGCTTAACTAGCGGAAACCCTATTTCGGAGCAGTACTTC	CASSLTSGNPISEQYF
TRBJ2-2	TRBV21-1	-	-	TGTGCCAGCAGCAAACACCCGTCGATAGACACCGGGGAGCTGTTTTTT	CASSKHPSIDTGELFF
TRBJ2-5	TRBV28	-	-	TGTGCCAGCAGTATAGGGGGAATCCAAGAGACCCAGTACTTC	CASSIGGIQETQYF
TRBJ1-1	TRBV2	-	-	TGTGCCAGCAGTGTCGGCGGCCTGAACACTGAAGCTTTCTTT	CASSVGGLNTEAFF
TRBJ1-1	TRBV23-1	-	TRBD1	TGCGCCAGCAGTCAACAAGGAGGGGGTAGGGACAGGGAGTATGGAGGAGCTTTCTTT	CASSQQGGGRDREYGGAFF
TRBJ2-3	TRBV7-9	once	-	TGTGCCAGCAGCCCCTGGGACAACACAGATACGCAGTATTTT	CASSPWDNTDTQYF